The T cell receptor beta chain described here comes from a study of early T cells in non-severe SARS-CoV-2 infection. Study background: Sequencing of unsorted whole blood was done on bulk RNA, leaving chains unpaired.

MiXCR, run by TCRdb on the 5' RACE reads, gives a single entry per CDR3 protein. The table lists more than 25,000 distinct CDR3 sequences, 4.6% of them singletons. This clonotype counts as medium-sized. V was trimmed by 10 bases and J by 1 base, leaving 16 bases between them. The CDR3 has 14 residues. CDR1 and CDR2 from the germline V gene are MDHEN and SYDVKM. The chain carries TRBV28 and TRBJ1-2, with D unclear. The source was whole blood, collected at baseline. The receptor's source is an adult who was a healthcare worker with PCR-confirmed SARS-CoV-2 infection or an uninfected control (not recorded which). Written as DNA, the CDR3 is TGTGCCATCGGTAACAAGCCGCTTAACTATGGCTACACCTTC. This gives the protein CAIGNKPLNYGYTF.